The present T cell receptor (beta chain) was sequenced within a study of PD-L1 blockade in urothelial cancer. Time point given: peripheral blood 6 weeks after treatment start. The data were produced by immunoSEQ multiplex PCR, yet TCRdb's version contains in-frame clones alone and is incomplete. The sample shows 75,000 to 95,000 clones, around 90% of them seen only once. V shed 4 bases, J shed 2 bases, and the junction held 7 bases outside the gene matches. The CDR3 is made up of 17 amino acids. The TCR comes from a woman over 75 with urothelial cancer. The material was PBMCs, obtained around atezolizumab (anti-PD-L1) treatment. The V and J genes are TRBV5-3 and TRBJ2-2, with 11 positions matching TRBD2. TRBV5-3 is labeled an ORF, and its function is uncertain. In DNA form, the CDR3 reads TGTGCCAGAAGCCAATATGGACTAGCGGGTAACACCGGGGAGCTGTTTTTT. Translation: CARSQYGLAGNTGELFF.